The text below deals with one TCR beta chain. Its specificity is not known. The record originates from a study of shared clonotypes between healthy human individuals. Study information: The composition of the donors was a couple of women and a few men aged 18 to 49.

Study conclusions and caveats: Only a few donors were included, so the genetic and exposure-history diversity represented was limited.

The healthy adult donors were HIV-negative and reported no recent acute infections or vaccinations. Method: immunoSEQ multiplex PCR; TCRdb's copy keeps in-frame clones and lacks some. Of about 1 million clones in the sample, about 75% were seen once. The CDR3 is 16 amino acids. Germline V CDR1 and CDR2: MNHNY, SVGAGI (reference sequence). J gave up 1 base and V 8 bases, and 7 bases lay outside the gene matches. Material: memory CD4+ T cells sorted from blood. Sample subset: CD45RA-negative fraction. The V gene is TRBV6-6, the J gene TRBJ2-5, with TRBD2 matching over 13 bases. The sequence was obtained from a man aged 18-30 years in good health. The CDR3 here is CASASGTSGVQETQYF. In nucleotides, the CDR3 is TGTGCCAGCGCGTCGGGGACTAGCGGGGTCCAAGAGACCCAGTACTTC.